Below, one TCR beta chain is given with its context. The antigen it recognizes is unknown. Per-base qualities were not stored, and no clone one base away is much larger. The data stem from a study of cytomegalovirus exposure and HLA in healthy donors (TCRdb year 2017). Regarding the research as a whole: In an earlier analysis of approximately 640 of the donors, under 300 Gb of sequence data and 95 million to 130 million unique TCR beta sequences from about 190 million T cells were reported. Of the roughly 400 genotyped donors, 65% to 90% fell in the genetic ancestry cluster associated with self-reported Caucasian donors. An early release that covered roughly 600 HLA-typed donors contained about 300 gigabases of sequencing data and tens of millions of unique TCR sequences. To predict cytomegalovirus infection status, the study combined high-throughput TCR immunosequencing, statistical association of individual TCRs with disease status, and machine learning. A few DR-DQ haplotypes were treated as single units for association and clustering because of strong linkage in the cohort. HLA typing covered class I and class II loci at four-digit resolution. In a later analysis, previously published TCR beta repertoires from 500 to 750 donors were re-analyzed and high-resolution HLA genotyping was added so that TCR occurrence patterns could be studied. Every discovery cohort repertoire had been produced on one sequencing platform. The aim of the study was to test whether cataloging public T cell receptors could identify signatures of past pathogen exposure. The later analysis used no new phenotypic data to find candidate immune exposures, relying instead on TCR beta sequences and their occurrence across donors. In an earlier analysis of 587 of the donors, high-throughput TCR beta sequencing was used to judge whether each TCR beta V gene segment behaved as functional or pseudogenic. In a later genetic analysis, genome-wide SNP genotypes for about three fifths of the roughly 670 donors were used, and that subset was treated as a discovery cohort. The study used immunosequencing to profile the T cell repertoires of approximately 650 subjects and linked those repertoires to cytomegalovirus serostatus. In addition to the first cohort of roughly 700 subjects, a separate validation cohort of 120 different subjects was used. Typing coverage varied by locus: roughly 629-640 donors for A, B, C, DRB1 and DQB1; roughly 500 for DQA1; more than 600 for DPA1; roughly 450 for DPB1. Among some 400 genotyped donors of the cohort, an average of about 240,000 unique TCR beta nucleotide sequences was sequenced per donor, of which about 18% were non-productive. Donor age, sex, ethnicity and CMV serostatus were compiled alongside the repertoire data.

The paper as a whole reports these results and caveats: In a later analysis, HLA-associated TCR beta chains were found to be more clonally expanded and to have lower generation probabilities than equally common non-associated chains. According to a later genetic analysis, donors in an Asian-associated ancestry cluster had fewer N-insertions in productive TCRs than the approximately 670-donor mean. At a false discovery rate of 0.05, a later analysis linked about 16,000 TCR beta sequences to specific HLA alleles. Because counts were too low, 15 to 20 rarely observed V segments, including chromosome 9 orphons, were excluded from the earlier analysis of 587 of the donors. Because the 87-base-pair reads could not distinguish some IMGT-functional V segments, including TRBV6-2 and TRBV6-3, those segments were excluded. According to a later analysis, parvovirus B19, influenza, CMV and Epstein-Barr virus appeared linked to several top co-occurrence clusters. A further reported finding was that TCR beta sequences accurately predicted the HLA-A and HLA-B alleles for most subjects in the first cohort. In a later analysis, the rate of TCR association differed among HLA loci, with DRB1 alleles having the most associated TCRs and HLA-C alleles having the fewest. Most TCR sequences were seen in very few donors, while some public TCRs were found in many individuals. When HLA alleles, especially DR and DQ, strongly co-occurred, attributing TCR associations to individual alleles was difficult. In both the original and validation cohorts, the classifier was reported to diagnose cytomegalovirus status with high specificity and sensitivity. Roughly uniform sequencing depth across donors was assumed in presence/absence analyses, although this assumption may not hold. An association between a missense DCLRE1C variant and V-gene and J-gene trimming of TCR beta chains was found in a later genetic analysis and replicated in an independent cohort. The study gave a list of about 160 TCR beta chains associated with cytomegalovirus. Broadly in line with IMGT annotations, most TCR beta V segments showed up in productive rearrangements about 87% or about 30% of the time in an earlier analysis of several hundred of the donors. The sequencing pipeline was judged likely to have produced a cluster of highly shared sequence variants as a technical artifact. According to the authors, the approach could potentially be generalized to other disease states and immunological phenotypes. A few of the identified cytomegalovirus-associated TCR beta chains were confirmed in vitro to be specific for cytomegalovirus antigens. Linkage disequilibrium might explain the correlated functional status among segregating V segments, but an unknown experimental factor could not be excluded. The cohort was sequenced for TCR beta chains only, and without alpha or paired-chain data the features that could be detected were limited. In a later analysis, most CMV-associated TCR beta chains were found to appear HLA-restricted, with HLA associations seemingly driven largely by CMV exposure. CMV serostatus was the only immune exposure information available for the cohort. HLA typing was unavailable for some donors at each locus, so association tests used only the typed subset.

Trimming takes 0 bases from V and 2 bases from J, and the germline ends sit 14 bases apart. The CDR3 has 16 amino acids, counting the end cysteine and phenylalanine. Solely the CDR3 DNA is kept, with 48 bases framed from the first base. In the germline V gene (reference sequence), CDR1 corresponds to SGHNT and CDR2 to YYREEE. The cohort was made up of several hundred healthy bone marrow donors. Cohort members were all nominally healthy when sampled, although unrecorded immune exposures were likely present. The donor was CMV seropositive and was included in the group of 250 to 350 seropositive cohort members. Each donor provided a peripheral blood sample, and peripheral blood mononuclear cells were used for TCR beta sequencing. The Qiagen DNeasy Blood Extraction Kit was used to extract genomic DNA from the blood cell samples. Preparation of the library involved the immunoSEQ multiplex PCR assay. A mixture of 60 forward primers for TCR Vbeta segments and 13 reverse primers for TCR Jbeta segments was used in the multiplex PCR. The CDR3 region of rearranged TCR beta genes was amplified from genomic DNA with a multiplex PCR assay. The amplified TCR beta libraries were sequenced on the Illumina HiSeq System as 87-base-pair reads. On the authors' methods: Across the 640 or so repertoires, a later analysis counted 75 million to 90 million unique TCR beta chains, around 11 million of which were shared by at least two donors. A nearest-neighbor algorithm error-corrected the raw reads and collapsed the reads into unique sequences, merging closely related sequences to remove PCR and sequencing errors. To assign V, D and J gene segments, CDR3 sequences were aligned to IMGT reference sequences. For a sequence to be retained, at least a six-nucleotide match to both a V gene segment and a J gene segment was required. Rearrangements were classified as productive when the CDR3 lacked stop codons and remained in frame with V and J, and all other rearrangements were classified as non-productive. Following IMGT convention, CDR3 was defined as the stretch from the second conserved V-encoded cysteine to the conserved J-encoded phenylalanine. In an earlier analysis of more than 550 of the donors, sequences lacking an unambiguous match to a single V gene segment were excluded. An earlier analysis of 500 to 600 of the donors classified V segments as functional when productive rearrangements were above 56.7% and as segregating when the standard deviation between donors was above 5%. A statistical classification framework was built to diagnose cytomegalovirus status from the catalog of TCR beta chain sequences. In a later analysis, TCR nucleotide sequences were compared against IMGT/GENE-DB human TR gene sequences so that V and J genes could be assigned. A later analysis assigned CDR3 sequences and most-parsimonious VDJ recombination scenarios with the TCRdist pipeline. In a later analysis, each TCR beta chain was defined by its CDR3 amino acid sequence together with its V-gene family, and reads lacking a unique V-gene family were excluded. To address suspected cross-contamination and a sequencing artifact, a later analysis removed several hundred highly shared, low-generation-probability nucleotide sequences. In a later analysis, a clonal expansion index was calculated for each public chain from normalized within-repertoire ranks of inferred template counts. In a later analysis, generation probabilities were computed using a VDJ recombination model fitted to out-of-frame rearrangements, and the results were checked against IGoR. Hypergeometric tests were used in a later analysis to score TCR-TCR, TCR-HLA and TCR-CMV co-occurrence, with a repertoire-size bias correction applied to the TCR pairs. False discovery rates were estimated in a later analysis by permuting HLA or CMV assignments 20 times. In a later analysis, co-occurring TCRs were grouped with DBSCAN, and TCRdist sequence similarity was added when clustering was performed within HLA-allele-positive subsets. Co-occurrence clustering excluded repertoires with fewer than 30,000 or more than 120,000 public chains, plus five with anomalous nucleotide sharing. TCRdb took over this immuneACCESS table, retaining in-frame rearrangements with V and J assigned. Such tables are incomplete; in checked studies, under half of the missing clones stem from an unresolved V gene, and the remainder is unexplained. V, J and clone size were drawn from that table, and D and trimming were deduced from the DNA. The sample profile shows roughly 200,000 clones; 10% to 15% of them were found once. The ten largest clones capture approximately 8.3% of the sample.

Recombination linked TRBV5-4 to TRBJ1-2; the D gene is not confidently resolved. This sequence was found in a man between 50 and 59 years old in good health and CMV-seropositive. The sequenced sample was PBMCs. The CDR3 in this case is CASSLVMAGPNYGYTF. The DNA sequence is given as TGTGCCAGCAGCTTGGTTATGGCAGGTCCAAACTATGGCTACACCTTC. The full variable domain, with segments outside the CDR3 supplied by the reference TRBV5-4 and TRBJ1-2 proteins, appears as ETGVTQSPTHLIKTRGQQVTLRCSSQSGHNTVSWYQQALGQGPQFIFQYYREEENGRGNFPPRFSGLQFPNYSSELNVNALELDDSALYLCASSLVMAGPNYGYTFGSGTRLTVV.